The entry that follows covers one T cell receptor beta chain sequence. This entry belongs to a study of T cells expressing NK-cell markers. CDR1 is GTSNPN and CDR2 is SVGIG in the germline V gene (reference sequence). This CDR3 is 13 amino acids long. One entry per CDR3 protein, without DNA, is what TCRdb gives after re-calling the 5' RACE reads. In all, the sample yields hundreds of thousands of distinct CDR3 sequences. This clonotype was sampled from a woman between 18 and 70 years old in good health. Sequenced sample: blood T cells: a sorted CD56 or NKG2C T cell subset, CD4+ or CD8+ T cells, or bulk PBMC T cells (not recorded which). The chain combines TRBV30 with TRBJ1-1. CDR3 amino acids: CAWSGLGNTEAFF.